This entry lists 31 T cell receptor beta chains sequenced from one sample in a study of cytomegalovirus exposure and HLA in healthy donors. In the PCR, 60 Vbeta and 13 Jbeta primers were used. The data were produced by immunoSEQ multiplex PCR, yet TCRdb's version contains in-frame clones alone and is incomplete. Of around 160,000 clones in the sample, approximately 77% were seen once. The material sequenced was PBMCs. These TCRs come from a man over 45 in good health and CMV-seropositive.

This chain uses TRBV9 with TRBJ2-3; possibly TRBD2 for D (6 bases). The V gene's germline CDR1 is SGDLS and CDR2 YYNGEE. V was trimmed by 2 bases and J by 2 bases, leaving 15 bases between them. CDR3 size: 16 residues. The chain's CDR3 is CASSVSTSSNTDTQYF. DNA for the CDR3: TGTGCCAGCAGCGTGTCCACTAGCTCAAACACAGATACGCAGTATTTT.

This clone was detected a few times. V usage is TRBV10-3 and J usage is TRBJ2-2, with D unclear. V lost 2 bases to trimming and J lost 5 bases, with 15 bases between them. The CDR3 consists of 16 residues. Germline V gives CDR1 ENHRY, CDR2 SYGVKD. In nucleotides, the CDR3 is TGTGCCATCAGTGAGCTTTCACAGTCTGGAACCGGGGAGCTGTTTTTT. Translation gives CAISELSQSGTGELFF.

The gene calls are TRBV19 and TRBJ1-3, with a weak D call TRBD1 (5 bases). Deletions cut 6 bases from V and 0 bases from J, with 9 bases between. Germline V gives CDR1 LNHDA, CDR2 SQIVND (reference sequence). The CDR3 length is 14 residues. CDR3 coding DNA: TGTGCCAGTAGGCCACAGGTCTCTGGAAACACCATATATTTT. It encodes CASRPQVSGNTIYF.

This clone was observed once. This sequence joins TRBV19 and TRBJ1-6, with D tentatively TRBD1 (5 bases). The CDR3 runs to 15 residues. Germline V gene sequence: CDR1 LNHDA, CDR2 SQIVND (reference sequence). Trimming pared 3 bases from V and 3 bases from J, leaving 9 bases between. The CDR3 nucleotides are TGTGCCAGTAGTATGGCGGGGGTCTATAATTCACCCCTCCACTTT. Protein product: CASSMAGVYNSPLHF.

The chain employs TRBV5-4 and TRBJ2-7; TRBD1 aligns across 7 bases. V lost 4 bases, J lost 2 bases, and 3 bases stayed unmatched. This CDR3 region has 13 residues. Germline CDR1 is SGHNT and CDR2 is YYREEE (reference sequence). The CDR3 loop is CASSPDRAYEQYF. The CDR3 bases are TGTGCCAGCAGCCCAGACAGGGCCTACGAGCAGTACTTC.

This chain uses TRBV30 with TRBJ2-5; no reliable D call. Germline CDR1 and CDR2: GTSNPN and SVGIG (reference sequence). The V end lost 4 bases, the J end lost 5 bases, and 8 bases lay between the germline ends. The CDR3 length is 11 residues. CDR3 sequence: CAWMIGETQYF. The CDR3 region has the DNA TGTGCCTGGATGATTGGCGAGACCCAGTACTTC.

The CDR3 DNA reads TGTGCCAGCAGCTTAGCGAGAAGTAAGCCCCAGCATTTT. The encoded protein is CASSLARSKPQHF. This chain joins TRBV7-8 and TRBJ1-5; D is uncertain. The CDR3 spans 13 residues. Germline V gene sequence: CDR1 SGHVS, CDR2 FQNEAQ. V was trimmed by 0 bases and J by 8 bases, leaving 8 bases between them.

This rearrangement joins TRBV5-1 to TRBJ2-7, with D perhaps matching TRBD2 (5 bases). The CDR3 loop spans 17 amino acids. Germline CDR1 reads SGHRS; CDR2 reads YFSETQ. With 3 bases removed from V and 0 bases from J, the gap between germline ends came to 19 bases. CDR3 nucleotides: TGCGCCAGCAGCTCGACCGAGAGGGCAATAAGCTCCTACGAGCAGTACTTC. The encoded protein is CASSSTERAISSYEQYF.

The chain couples TRBV7-2 to TRBJ2-2, with 8 bases that match TRBD2. CDR1 is SGHTA and CDR2 is FQGNSA in the germline V gene. V shed 6 bases, J shed 2 bases, and the junction held 5 bases outside the gene matches. This CDR3 contains 15 residues. CDR3: CASRGAGGNTGELFF. In DNA form, the CDR3 reads TGTGCCAGCAGGGGTGCGGGGGGTAACACCGGGGAGCTGTTTTTT.

This clone has only one observation. The chain couples TRBV4-1 to TRBJ2-7; TRBD2 matches 13 bases. The CDR3 spans 16 residues. After removal of 3 bases from V and 6 bases from J, the junction contained 8 bases not matched to a gene. Germline V CDR1 and CDR2: MGHRA, YSYEKL. The CDR3 is CASSQILAGGFSEQYF. For the CDR3, the DNA is TGCGCCAGCAGCCAGATACTAGCGGGGGGGTTCTCCGAGCAGTACTTC.

This clone has a handful of counts. The chain combines TRBV7-9 with TRBJ1-4; D uncertain. Germline V gene sequence: CDR1 SEHNR, CDR2 FQNEAQ (reference sequence). The V end was cut by 5 bases, the J end by 1 base, with 8 bases between. This CDR3 spans 14 amino acids. CDR3 protein: CASSPSGTNEKLFF. The CDR3 nucleotides are TGTGCCAGCAGCCCCTCGGGAACTAATGAAAAACTGTTTTTT.

The chain recombines TRBV11-2 with TRBJ1-3; 7 bases match TRBD1. Unmatched junction bases numbered 1, after V lost 1 base and J lost 7 bases. Germline CDR1 reads SGHAT; CDR2 reads FQNNGV. The CDR3 runs 13 residues. In nucleotides, the CDR3 is TGTGCCAGCAGCTTAGGGACAGGCAACACCATATATTTT. This translates into CASSLGTGNTIYF.

The rearrangement uses TRBV19 and TRBJ1-3; D gene ambiguous. V was trimmed by 4 bases and J by 0 bases, leaving 7 bases between them. The CDR3 loop spans 14 amino acids. CDR1 LNHDA and CDR2 SQIVND come from the germline V gene (reference sequence). CDR3 sequence reads: CASSRGFSGNTIYF. Written as DNA, the CDR3 is TGTGCCAGTAGTAGAGGCTTCTCTGGAAACACCATATATTTT. The variable domain in full, with the rest retrieved from reference TRBV19 and TRBJ1-3, is DGGITQSPKYLFRKEGQNVTLSCEQNLNHDAMYWYRQDPGQGLRLIYYSQIVNDFQKGDIAEGYSVSREKKESFPLTVTSAQKNPTAFYLCASSRGFSGNTIYFGEGSWLTVV.

The J gene is TRBJ2-5, the V gene TRBV10-3; a weak D match, TRBD2 (6 bases). V lost 6 bases and J 5 bases, leaving 7 bases between the germline ends. The CDR3 runs to 11 residues. Germline V gives CDR1 ENHRY, CDR2 SYGVKD. The CDR3 nucleotides are TGTGCCATCAGGGCGGGGGAGACCCAGTACTTC. Residues: CAIRAGETQYF.

This clone was seen more than once but under ten times. The rearrangement uses TRBV18 and TRBJ1-6; perhaps TRBD1 as D (6 bases). Germline V CDR1 and CDR2: KGHSH, LQKENI. Trimming took off 4 bases at V and 0 bases at J, with 19 bases between the two ends. This CDR3 region has 19 residues. CDR3 DNA: TGTGCCAGCTCACGCCAACAACAGGGATTGAGCTCCTATAATTCACCCCTCCACTTT. Translated, it gives CASSRQQQGLSSYNSPLHF.

The rearrangement joins TRBV7-2 to TRBJ2-5; 9 nucleotides match TRBD2. This CDR3 is 16 amino acids long. The V gene end was trimmed by 8 bases and the J gene end by 0 bases; junction bases not matched to a gene: 10. Germline CDR1 and CDR2: SGHTA and FQGNSA. Here the CDR3 DNA reads TGTGCCAGCCTAGTAGCGGGGGCGCTGTACCAAGAGACCCAGTACTTC. This encodes CASLVAGALYQETQYF. Full variable domain (missing parts from reference TRBV7-2 and TRBJ2-5): GAGVSQSPSNKVTEKGKDVELRCDPISGHTALYWYRQSLGQGLEFLIYFQGNSAPDKSGLPSDRFSAERTGGSVSTLTIQRTQQEDSAVYLCASLVAGALYQETQYFGPGTRLLVL.

CDR3 nucleotide sequence: TGTGCCAGCAGCCCTACAGGGTTCACTGAAGCTTTCTTT. Translated: CASSPTGFTEAFF. The chain employs TRBV13 and TRBJ1-1; maybe TRBD1 (6 bases). There are 13 residues in the CDR3. Trimming removed 5 bases from V and 4 bases from J, with 11 bases in between. The germline CDR1 and CDR2 sequences are PRHDT and FYEKMQ (reference sequence).

V gene TRBV29-1 combines with J gene TRBJ2-5; 10 bases fit TRBD1. Germline V lookup: CDR1 SQVTM, CDR2 ANQGSEA. J was trimmed by 5 bases and V by 6 bases; bases with no gene match: 3. The CDR3 sequence is 12 residues long. The CDR3 sequence is CSVDRGFETQYF. The CDR3 DNA follows: TGCAGCGTGGACAGGGGGTTTGAGACCCAGTACTTC.

This clone has only a few counts. V gene TRBV5-8 combines with J gene TRBJ2-2, with 9 bases matching TRBD2. The CDR3 spans 17 residues. V shed 1 base and J 2 bases; nucleotides not matched to a gene: 6. Per the germline V gene, CDR1 is SGHTS and CDR2 is YDEGEE. The CDR3: CASSLLGLAGNTGELFF. In DNA form, the CDR3 reads TGTGCCAGCAGCTTGCTGGGACTAGCCGGAAACACCGGGGAGCTGTTTTTT. The variable domain in full, with the rest retrieved from reference TRBV5-8 and TRBJ2-2, is EAGVTQSPTHLIKTRGQQATLRCSPISGHTSVYWYQQALGLGLQFLLWYDEGEERNRGNFPPRFSGRQFPNYSSELNVNALELEDSALYLCASSLLGLAGNTGELFFGEGSRLTVL.

This chain links TRBV27 with TRBJ2-2; tentative D call: TRBD2 (6 bases). The germline CDR1 and CDR2 sequences are MNHEY and SMNVEV (reference sequence). Trimming took 2 bases from V and 7 from J, leaving 11 bases between them. This CDR3 has 14 residues. The CDR3 DNA reads TGTGCCAGCAGTTTAATTGGGACTCACGGGGAGCTGTTTTTT. Residues: CASSLIGTHGELFF.

The V gene is TRBV7-6, the J gene TRBJ1-5, with TRBD1 as a possible D gene (5 bases). The germline gives CDR1 SGHVS, CDR2 FNYEAQ. V was trimmed by 3 bases and J by 0 bases, leaving 12 bases between them. The CDR3 has 16 amino acids. Written as DNA, the CDR3 is TGTGCCAGCAGCTTTGGGGCAGGAGATAGCAATCAGCCCCAGCATTTT. Amino acids: CASSFGAGDSNQPQHF.

V and J are TRBV7-9 and TRBJ2-2; TRBD2 is a possible D gene (5 bases). The CDR3 runs 16 residues. V shed 6 bases and J shed 5 bases, with 19 bases lying between them. Germline values: CDR1 SEHNR, CDR2 FQNEAQ (reference sequence). The CDR3 region is CASSQIGQEVTGELFF. CDR3 in DNA: TGTGCCAGCAGTCAAATCGGGCAGGAGGTAACCGGGGAGCTGTTTTTT.

The chain uses TRBV15 and TRBJ2-7; TRBD1 matches at 8 bases. Germline values: CDR1 LNHNV, CDR2 YYDKDF (reference sequence). V lost 0 bases and J lost 4; bases outside the gene matches: 8. There are 16 residues in the CDR3. The CDR3 is CATSRDSAGGLYEQYF. The CDR3 DNA sequence: TGTGCCACCAGCAGAGATAGTGCAGGGGGCTTGTACGAGCAGTACTTC.

This clone was observed once. This chain links TRBV11-2 with TRBJ2-2; a weak D match, TRBD2 (6 bases). CDR3 length equals 15 residues. Germline-derived CDR1 and CDR2 are SGHAT and FQNNGV. V dropped 5 bases and J dropped 6 bases, with 16 bases sitting between them. In DNA form, the CDR3 reads TGTGCCAGCAGCCCCCATGGGGAGGCAGCCGGGGAGCTGTTTTTT. This codes for CASSPHGEAAGELFF.

The chain is built from TRBV4-3 and TRBJ2-5; 9 nucleotides align to TRBD1. Judging by the DNA end, TRBJ2-7 fits better; the J call may be wrong. The CDR3 covers 17 residues. CDR1 is LGHNA, CDR2 YSLEER, per germline. The CDR3 DNA reads as TGCGCCAGCAGCCAATCCGGGACAGGGTATAATAGCGACGAGCAGTACTTC. Its protein product is CASSQSGTGYNSDEQYF.

The gene calls are TRBV10-3 and TRBJ2-7; 8 nucleotides agree with TRBD1. The trim removed 3 bases at V and 1 base at J, leaving 5 bases unmatched. CDR1 and CDR2 (germline): ENHRY, SYGVKD. This CDR3 has 15 residues. CDR3 in DNA: TGTGCCATCAGTGATGCAGGGGGCGCGTCCTACGAGCAGTACTTC. Translation: CAISDAGGASYEQYF.

This chain uses TRBV7-2 with TRBJ1-5; TRBD1 is a possible D gene (5 bases). The V end was cut by 4 bases, the J end by 6 bases, with 10 bases between. CDR1 and CDR2 from the germline V gene are SGHTA and FQGNSA. There are 13 residues in the CDR3. CDR3 in amino acids: CASSSGVVQPQHF. CDR3 DNA: TGTGCCAGCAGCTCGGGGGTGGTTCAGCCCCAGCATTTT.

The genes are TRBV27 and TRBJ2-3; D not resolved. The CDR3 covers 15 residues. Germline lookup yields CDR1 MNHEY and CDR2 SMNVEV (reference sequence). The ends were cut back, 1 base at V and 0 bases at J, with 8 bases in the middle. This chain's CDR3 is CASSLYDTSTDTQYF. The CDR3 bases are TGTGCCAGCAGTTTATACGACACTAGCACAGATACGCAGTATTTT.

This clone has just a few counts. The chain joins TRBV6-6 to TRBJ1-1; no firm D call. Trimming took off 1 base at V and 3 bases at J, with 3 bases between the two ends. Germline CDR1 reads MNHNY; CDR2 reads SVGAGI (reference sequence). The CDR3 has 12 residues. The DNA of the CDR3 is TGTGCCAGCAGTTACTTAGACACTGAAGCTTTCTTT. The encoded protein is CASSYLDTEAFF.

The chain has TRBV19 and TRBJ1-5; a possible D gene is TRBD1 (6 bases). Deletions cut 7 bases from V and 4 bases from J, with 14 bases between. This CDR3 contains 14 residues. Germline-derived CDR1 and CDR2 are LNHDA and SQIVND (reference sequence). CDR3 coding DNA: TGTGCCAGTAACCTAGGACAGACAAATCAGCCCCAGCATTTT. This gives the protein CASNLGQTNQPQHF.

The CDR3 region is CSVILGGENTEAFF. Here the CDR3 DNA reads TGCAGCGTTATTTTAGGAGGGGAGAACACTGAAGCTTTCTTT. V gene TRBV29-1 combines with J gene TRBJ1-1, with D possibly matching TRBD1 (5 bases). With 5 bases removed from V and 1 base from J, the gap between germline ends came to 14 bases. Germline-derived CDR1 and CDR2 are SQVTM and ANQGSEA. There are 14 residues in the CDR3.